This T cell receptor (beta chain) was found in a study of cytotoxic CD8 clonotypes in ibrutinib-treated CLL. Study results and limitations: Before falling back toward baseline at progression, clonality had risen at the time of ibrutinib response. Rare overall, public clonotypes shrank or held steady under therapy.

As regards this clone: What it binds is not known.

TCRdb's copy holds only in-frame clones and misses some; the assay was immunoSEQ multiplex PCR. In the table there are about 30,000 clones, approximately 57% of which are singletons. CDR1 and CDR2 (germline): LNHDA, SQIVND (reference sequence). V dropped 3 bases and J dropped 4; count of bases not matched to a gene: 6. The CDR3 length is 15 residues. The TCR was taken from a human donor with chronic lymphocytic leukemia. The sequences come from PBMCs, collected before ibrutinib treatment. V usage is TRBV19 and J usage is TRBJ2-7; 10 bases line up with TRBD2. For the CDR3, the DNA is TGTGCCAGTAGTATTGAGGCTAGCGGGGGATACGAGCAGTACTTC. This translates into CASSIEASGGYEQYF.